These 23 T cell receptor beta chains originate from one sample sequenced in a study of T cells in Graves' hyperthyroidism and ophthalmopathy (dated by TCRdb to the late 2010s). The library was generated by multiplex PCR. The instrument given in TCRdb is Illumina HiSeq 2000. The TCR beta CDR3 regions were amplified from RNA transcripts. The first round of RT-PCR for the TCR CDR3 was performed with the HTBI primer set and the Qiagen OneStep RT-PCR kit. TCRdb took the public reads, trimmed them with fastp at Q25, ran MiXCR for clone calling and kept in-frame beta chains. Under each unique CDR3 protein, matching rows form one entry showing the most common genes and DNA. A total of some 420,000 distinct CDR3 sequences appear in this sample, around 13% of them only once. The ten largest account for about 5% of the sample. Sequences were obtained from blood. The receptors stem from a woman aged 18 to 35 with Graves' hyperthyroidism.

This clonotype was seen at least ten times. The chain joins TRBV30 to TRBJ1-1; D might be TRBD1 (6 bases). V was cut by 3 bases and J by 2 bases, with 10 bases left in between. CDR1 is GTSNPN, CDR2 SVGIG, per germline (reference sequence). This CDR3 is built from 13 residues. CDR3 loop: CAWRRGANTEAFF. CDR3 nucleotide sequence: TGTGCCTGGAGAAGGGGGGCTAACACTGAAGCTTTCTTT.

The chain recombines TRBV20-1 with TRBJ2-2, with D unresolved. This CDR3 has 13 residues. The germline gives CDR1 DFQATT, CDR2 SNEGSKA (reference sequence). The V end lost 3 bases, the J end lost 6 bases, and 11 bases lay between the germline ends. The DNA for the CDR3 is TGCAGTGCTAGGGTGGTTGGCGCCGGGGAGCTGTTTTTT. Amino acid sequence: CSARVVGAGELFF.

This clonotype was found many times. The rearrangement links TRBV11-2 to TRBJ2-1; TRBD2 agrees at 9 bases. The germline V gene has CDR1 SGHAT and CDR2 FQNNGV. The CDR3 extends over 17 amino acids. The V gene end was trimmed by 1 base and the J gene end by 3 bases; junction bases not matched to a gene: 7. The CDR3 nucleotides read TGTGCCAGCAGCTTAGTTAGCGGGAGAGCCCTCTACAATGAGCAGTTCTTC. Translating it yields CASSLVSGRALYNEQFF.

At least ten counts were recorded for this clonotype. V usage is TRBV7-2 and J usage is TRBJ2-7; D may be TRBD2 (5 bases). Germline-derived CDR1 and CDR2 are SGHTA and FQGNSA. The CDR3 consists of 15 residues. V lost 5 bases to trimming and J lost 5 bases, with 19 bases between them. CDR3 sequence reads: CASSPRFEGFHEQYF. The CDR3 DNA reads as TGTGCCAGCAGCCCTCGGTTCGAGGGCTTCCACGAGCAGTACTTC.

This clonotype came up many times. V usage is TRBV5-6 and J usage is TRBJ2-2, with TRBD2 identical over 7 bases. CDR1 SGHDT and CDR2 YYEEEE come from the germline V gene. Unmatched junction bases numbered 8, after V lost 2 bases and J lost 4 bases. The CDR3 length is 16 residues. The DNA for the CDR3 is TGTGCCAGCAGCTTCCTTATCGGGGGGACCACCGGGGAGCTGTTTTTT. It yields the protein CASSFLIGGTTGELFF.

This chain links TRBV5-1 with TRBJ2-5; 13 bases map to TRBD2. CDR1 and CDR2 from the germline V gene are SGHRS and YFSETQ. J was trimmed by 5 bases and V by 0 bases; bases with no gene match: 16. This CDR3 is 20 amino acids long. The CDR3 here is CASSLVWSGRTSGSGETQYF. Here the CDR3 DNA reads TGCGCCAGCAGCTTGGTCTGGTCCGGGCGGACTAGCGGGAGTGGTGAGACCCAGTACTTC.

This clonotype came up many times. CDR3 nucleotide sequence: TGTGCCACCAGCAGCCCCCGTGTTGGGGTGCAGTATTTT. Its protein is CATSSPRVGVQYF. The chain recombines TRBV15 with TRBJ2-3; no firm D call. This CDR3 is built from 13 residues. In germline, CDR1 is LNHNV, CDR2 YYDKDF (reference sequence). V gave up 3 bases and J gave up 11 bases, with 15 bases separating them.

The sample holds many counts of this clonotype. The gene calls are TRBV18 and TRBJ1-1; D is unclear. Trimming left V 1 base short and J 0 bases short, with 12 bases between. The CDR3 has 16 residues. Germline CDR1 KGHSH, CDR2 LQKENI. The DNA for the CDR3 is TGTGCCAGCTCACCACGGATGGGCAACATGAACACTGAAGCTTTCTTT. Protein: CASSPRMGNMNTEAFF. The entire variable domain, with the rest obtained from reference TRBV18 and TRBJ1-1, is as follows: NAGVMQNPRHLVRRRGQEARLRCSPMKGHSHVYWYRQLPEEGLKFMVYLQKENIIDESGMPKERFSAEFPKEGPSILRIQQVVRGDSAAYFCASSPRMGNMNTEAFFGQGTRLTVV.

The rearrangement links TRBV5-1 to TRBJ2-1, with 10 bases matching TRBD2. The CDR3 sequence is 14 residues long. Germline trimming cut 4 bases from V and 6 bases from J; bases unmatched to any gene: 4. Germline V gene data show CDR1 as SGHRS and CDR2 as YFSETQ. CDR3 in DNA: TGCGCCAGCAGCCCGAGGACTAGCGGCAATGAGCAGTTCTTC. Protein: CASSPRTSGNEQFF.

This clonotype was observed many times. The CDR3 DNA reads as TGCGCCAGCAGCTTGGACGCTGGGACTAGCGGTTACGAGCAGTACTTC. Residues: CASSLDAGTSGYEQYF. This rearrangement joins TRBV5-1 to TRBJ2-7; TRBD2 matches at 11 bases. Trimming took 0 bases from V and 4 from J; bases not matched to a gene: 6. The CDR3 length is 16 residues. Germline CDR1 and CDR2: SGHRS and YFSETQ. Filled out from reference TRBV5-1 and TRBJ2-7, the complete variable domain reads KAGVTQTPRYLIKTRGQQVTLSCSPISGHRSVSWYQQTPGQGLQFLFEYFSETQRNKGNFPGRFSGRQFSNSRSEMNVSTLELGDSALYLCASSLDAGTSGYEQYFGPGTRLTVT.

This clonotype was observed many times. The rearrangement links TRBV27 to TRBJ1-4; 8 bases align to TRBD1. CDR1 and CDR2 from the germline V gene are MNHEY and SMNVEV (reference sequence). There are 15 residues in the CDR3. The J segment lost 7 bases and the V segment lost 4 bases, leaving 8 bases of the junction unmatched. The DNA of the CDR3 is TGTGCCAGCAGTTCCAGACAGGGGTCCCTTGAAAAACTGTTTTTT. This sequence encodes CASSSRQGSLEKLFF. Combining the CDR3 with reference TRBV27 and TRBJ1-4 gives the whole variable domain EAQVTQNPRYLITVTGKKLTVTCSQNMNHEYMSWYRQDPGLGLRQIYYSMNVEVTDKGDVPEGYKVSRKEKRNFPLILESPSPNQTSLYFCASSSRQGSLEKLFFGSGTQLSVL.

Many counts were recorded for this clonotype. The V and J genes are TRBV5-1 and TRBJ2-1; maybe TRBD2 (6 bases). CDR1 and CDR2 (germline): SGHRS, YFSETQ. The V end lost 0 bases, the J end lost 4 bases, and 11 bases lay between the germline ends. This CDR3 region has 15 residues. CDR3 sequence reads: CASSLGGIGYNEQFF. Written as DNA, the CDR3 is TGCGCCAGCAGCTTGGGCGGGATAGGTTACAATGAGCAGTTCTTC.

V is TRBV19 and J is TRBJ2-1, with D perhaps TRBD2 (7 bases). Germline V gene data show CDR1 as LNHDA and CDR2 as SQIVND (reference sequence). The CDR3 has 11 residues. V lost 7 bases, J lost 9 bases, and 10 bases lay in between. The CDR3 region has the DNA TGTGCCAGTACTAGGGGGGGTGAGCAGTTCTTC. Translation: CASTRGGEQFF.

This clonotype was seen only a few times. This chain joins TRBV2 and TRBJ1-4, with 7 bases lining up with TRBD1. Germline CDR1 and CDR2: SNHLY and FYNNEI. The CDR3 extends over 14 amino acids. Trimming took 5 bases from V and 7 from J; bases not matched to a gene: 7. The CDR3 sequence: CASSKDREFEKLFF. CDR3 coding DNA: TGTGCCAGCAGTAAAGACAGGGAGTTTGAAAAACTGTTTTTT. Full variable domain (rest looked up from reference TRBV2 and TRBJ1-4): EPEVTQTPSHQVTQMGQEVILRCVPISNHLYFYWYRQILGQKVEFLVSFYNNEISEKSEIFDDQFSVERPDGSNFTLKIRSTKLEDSAMYFCASSKDREFEKLFFGSGTQLSVL.

Comments on this clonotype: A read error may be the cause here, since a much bigger clone is one base away. In DNA form, the CDR3 reads TGTGCCAGCAGCTTGACCATGGGAGCCAAAAACATTCAGTACTTC. As protein: CASSLTMGAKNIQYF. The rearrangement links TRBV5-6 to TRBJ2-4, with D unresolved. Germline V gene sequence: CDR1 SGHDT, CDR2 YYEEEE. Trimming pared 1 base from V and 0 bases from J, leaving 8 bases between. The CDR3 runs 15 residues.

V is TRBV20-1 and J is TRBJ2-7, with 10 bases lining up with TRBD2. Germline values: CDR1 DFQATT, CDR2 SNEGSKA (reference sequence). This CDR3 is built from 15 residues. The junction had 13 bases not matched to a gene; V was cut back by 7 bases and J by 4 bases. CDR3 in amino acids: CSVKSGRVDWYEQYF. CDR3 in DNA: TGCAGTGTAAAAAGCGGGAGGGTCGATTGGTACGAGCAGTACTTC.

This clonotype has ten or more counts. The chain combines TRBV7-3 with TRBJ1-2; TRBD1 agrees at 7 bases. The germline V gene encodes CDR1 SGHTA and CDR2 FQGTGA. Trimming removed 4 bases from V and 0 bases from J; junction bases left unmatched: 2. The CDR3 runs to 14 residues. For the CDR3, the DNA is TGTGCCAGCAGCTGGACAGGCCCTAACTATGGCTACACCTTC. This sequence encodes CASSWTGPNYGYTF.

This clonotype was seen repeatedly, ten times or more. The rearrangement links TRBV11-2 to TRBJ1-5; no definite D call. V lost 4 bases and J lost 4, with 5 bases in between. Germline CDR1 and CDR2: SGHAT and FQNNGV. The CDR3 totals 12 residues. In DNA, the CDR3 is TGTGCCAGCAGCTCACCGAATCAGCCCCAGCATTTT. It is translated as CASSSPNQPQHF.

This clonotype was detected a few times. The rearrangement links TRBV29-1 to TRBJ1-3, with D tentatively TRBD1 (5 bases). Trimming removed 3 bases at V and 2 bases at J, with 14 bases between. The CDR3 loop spans 15 amino acids. Per the germline V gene, CDR1 is SQVTM and CDR2 is ANQGSEA. CDR3: CSVDLGQGPGNTIYF. In DNA form, the CDR3 reads TGCAGCGTTGATTTGGGGCAGGGCCCTGGAAACACCATATATTTT.

This clonotype appeared many times. The chain uses TRBV5-1 and TRBJ2-3; D is perhaps TRBD2 (5 bases). Germline assignment: CDR1 SGHRS and CDR2 YFSETQ. The CDR3 covers 13 residues. V lost 2 bases to trimming and J lost 5 bases, with 9 bases between them. Here the CDR3 reads CASSFGMGDTQYF. The DNA for the CDR3 is TGCGCCAGCAGCTTCGGGATGGGAGATACGCAGTATTTT.

This clonotype has at least ten counts. This rearrangement joins TRBV27 to TRBJ1-2, with D unclear. Germline CDR1 reads MNHEY; CDR2 reads SMNVEV (reference sequence). Trimming stripped 5 bases from V and 5 bases from J, with 12 bases between. The CDR3 is made up of 13 amino acids. CDR3 amino acids: CASSADGLYGYTF. CDR3 nucleotides: TGTGCCAGCAGTGCGGACGGCTTATATGGCTACACCTTC.

This clonotype was counted many times. This rearrangement joins TRBV5-6 to TRBJ2-2, with D unresolved. The V and J ends lost 5 bases and 6 bases respectively, with 5 bases between them. The CDR3 length is 11 residues. CDR1 SGHDT and CDR2 YYEEEE come from the germline V gene. The CDR3 region is CASRGAGELFF. CDR3 nucleotides: TGTGCCAGCAGAGGTGCCGGGGAGCTGTTTTTT.

This clonotype was seen many times. J is TRBJ1-5 and V is TRBV28; D remains ambiguous. The germline CDR1 and CDR2 sequences are MDHEN and SYDVKM. The CDR3 spans 14 residues. V was clipped by 8 bases and J by 0 bases, with 11 bases between them. CDR3 nucleotide sequence: TGTGCCAGCCGCGCGGAGGATAGCAATCAGCCCCAGCATTTT. Translated: CASRAEDSNQPQHF.